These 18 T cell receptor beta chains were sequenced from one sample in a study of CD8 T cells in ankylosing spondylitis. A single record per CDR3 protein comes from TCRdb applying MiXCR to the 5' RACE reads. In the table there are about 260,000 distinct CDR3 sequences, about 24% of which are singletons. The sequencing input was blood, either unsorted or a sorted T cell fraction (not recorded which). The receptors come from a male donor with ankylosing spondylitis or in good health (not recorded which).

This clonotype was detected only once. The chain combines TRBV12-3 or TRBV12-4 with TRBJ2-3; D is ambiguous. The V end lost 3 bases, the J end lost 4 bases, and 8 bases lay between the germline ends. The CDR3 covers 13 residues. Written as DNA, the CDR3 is TGTGCCAGCAGTTTGTCGGGCTCAGATACGCAGTATTTT. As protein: CASSLSGSDTQYF.

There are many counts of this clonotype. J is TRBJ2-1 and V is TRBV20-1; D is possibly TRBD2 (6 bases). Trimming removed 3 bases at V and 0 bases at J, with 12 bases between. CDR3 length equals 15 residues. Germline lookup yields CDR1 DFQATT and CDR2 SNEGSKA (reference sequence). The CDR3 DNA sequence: TGCAGTGCTAGCTTATCGGGACTCTCCTACAATGAGCAGTTCTTC. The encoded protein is CSASLSGLSYNEQFF.

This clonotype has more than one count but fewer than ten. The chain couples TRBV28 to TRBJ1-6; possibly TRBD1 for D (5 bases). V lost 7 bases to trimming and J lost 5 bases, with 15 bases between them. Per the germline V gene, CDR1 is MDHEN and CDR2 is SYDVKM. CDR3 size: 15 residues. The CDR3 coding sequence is TGTGCCAGCACTGGGGCCAGGGCTCATAATTCACCCCTCCACTTT. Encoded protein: CASTGARAHNSPLHF.

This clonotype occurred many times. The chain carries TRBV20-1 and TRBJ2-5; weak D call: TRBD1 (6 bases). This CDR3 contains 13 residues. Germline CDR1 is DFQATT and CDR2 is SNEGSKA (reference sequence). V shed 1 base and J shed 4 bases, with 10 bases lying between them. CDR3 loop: CSARGGTLETQYF. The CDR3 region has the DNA TGCAGTGCTAGAGGAGGGACATTAGAGACCCAGTACTTC.

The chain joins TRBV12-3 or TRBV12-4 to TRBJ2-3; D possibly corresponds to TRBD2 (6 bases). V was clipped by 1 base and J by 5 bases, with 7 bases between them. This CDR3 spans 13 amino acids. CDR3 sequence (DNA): TGTGCCAGCAGTTTAGGGGGGGAAGATACGCAGTATTTT. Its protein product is CASSLGGEDTQYF.

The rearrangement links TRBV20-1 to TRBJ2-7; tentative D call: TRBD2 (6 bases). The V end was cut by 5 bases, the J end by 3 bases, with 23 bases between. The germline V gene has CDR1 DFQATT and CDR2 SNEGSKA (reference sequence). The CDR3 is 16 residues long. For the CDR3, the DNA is TGCAGTGCTGAAGTCCCCGCCGGGGGTAACGGCTACGAGCAGTACTTC. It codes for CSAEVPAGGNGYEQYF.

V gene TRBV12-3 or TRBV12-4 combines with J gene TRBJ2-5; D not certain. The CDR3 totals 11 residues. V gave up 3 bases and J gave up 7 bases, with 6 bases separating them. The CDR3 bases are TGTGCCAGCAGTTTGGACGGGACCCAGTACTTC. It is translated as CASSLDGTQYF.

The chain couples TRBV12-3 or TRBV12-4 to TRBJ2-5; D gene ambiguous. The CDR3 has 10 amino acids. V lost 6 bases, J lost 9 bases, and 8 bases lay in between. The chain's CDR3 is CASSRAAQYF. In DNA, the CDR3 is TGTGCCAGCAGCCGGGCGGCCCAGTACTTC.

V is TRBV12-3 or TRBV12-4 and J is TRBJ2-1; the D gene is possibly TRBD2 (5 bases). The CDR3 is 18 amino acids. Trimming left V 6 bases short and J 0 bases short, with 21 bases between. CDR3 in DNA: TGTGCCAGCAGCCCGGACTGGTACCGGGGTAGCTCCTACAATGAGCAGTTCTTC. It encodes CASSPDWYRGSSYNEQFF.

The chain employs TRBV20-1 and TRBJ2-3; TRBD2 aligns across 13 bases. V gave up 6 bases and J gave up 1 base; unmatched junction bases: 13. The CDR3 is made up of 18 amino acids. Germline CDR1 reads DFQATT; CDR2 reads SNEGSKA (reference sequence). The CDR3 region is CSAPITFGLAGGTDTQYF. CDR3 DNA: TGCAGTGCCCCTATAACCTTTGGACTAGCGGGGGGCACAGATACGCAGTATTTT.

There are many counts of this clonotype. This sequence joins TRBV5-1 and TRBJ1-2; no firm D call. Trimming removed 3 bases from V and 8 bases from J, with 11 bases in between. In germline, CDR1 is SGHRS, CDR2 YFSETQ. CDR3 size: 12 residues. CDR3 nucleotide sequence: TGCGCCAGCAGCTCGGAGGGATTCGGCTACACCTTC. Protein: CASSSEGFGYTF.

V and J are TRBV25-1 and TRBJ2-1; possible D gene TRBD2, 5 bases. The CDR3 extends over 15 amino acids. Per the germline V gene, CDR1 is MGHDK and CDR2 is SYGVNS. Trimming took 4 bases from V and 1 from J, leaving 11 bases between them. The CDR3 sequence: CASSVRTGSYNEQFF. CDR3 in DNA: TGTGCCAGCAGTGTCCGGACTGGGTCCTACAATGAGCAGTTCTTC.

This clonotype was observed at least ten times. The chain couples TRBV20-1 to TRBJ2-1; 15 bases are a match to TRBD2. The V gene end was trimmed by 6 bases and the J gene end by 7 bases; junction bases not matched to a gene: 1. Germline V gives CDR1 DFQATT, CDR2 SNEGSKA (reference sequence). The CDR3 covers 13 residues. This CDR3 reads CSAGTSGGNEQFF. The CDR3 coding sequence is TGCAGTGCCGGGACTAGCGGGGGGAATGAGCAGTTCTTC.

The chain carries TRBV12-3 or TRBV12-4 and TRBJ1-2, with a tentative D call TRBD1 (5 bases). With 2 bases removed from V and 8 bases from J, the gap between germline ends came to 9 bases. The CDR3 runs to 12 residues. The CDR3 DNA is TGTGCCAGCAGTTTAAGAGGGGTAGGCTACACCTTC. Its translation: CASSLRGVGYTF.

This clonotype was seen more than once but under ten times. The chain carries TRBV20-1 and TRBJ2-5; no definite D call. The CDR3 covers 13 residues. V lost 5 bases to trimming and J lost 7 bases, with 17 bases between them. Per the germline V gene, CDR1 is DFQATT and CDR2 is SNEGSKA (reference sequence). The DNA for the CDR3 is TGCAGTGCTCCCGATGCCCAAGCGAGGACCCAGTACTTC. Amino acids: CSAPDAQARTQYF.

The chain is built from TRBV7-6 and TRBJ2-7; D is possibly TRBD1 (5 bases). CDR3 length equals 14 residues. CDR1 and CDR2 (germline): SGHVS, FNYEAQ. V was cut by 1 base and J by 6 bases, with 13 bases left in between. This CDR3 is CASSLEPTGSEQYF. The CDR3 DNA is TGTGCCAGCAGCTTAGAGCCAACAGGTTCCGAGCAGTACTTC.

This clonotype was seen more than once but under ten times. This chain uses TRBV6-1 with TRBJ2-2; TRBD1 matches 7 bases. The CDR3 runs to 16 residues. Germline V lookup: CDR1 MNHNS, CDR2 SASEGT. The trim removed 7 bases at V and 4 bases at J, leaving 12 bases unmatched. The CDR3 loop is CASTPNDRVSTGELFF. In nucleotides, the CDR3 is TGTGCCAGCACCCCGAACGACAGGGTCAGCACCGGGGAGCTGTTTTTT.

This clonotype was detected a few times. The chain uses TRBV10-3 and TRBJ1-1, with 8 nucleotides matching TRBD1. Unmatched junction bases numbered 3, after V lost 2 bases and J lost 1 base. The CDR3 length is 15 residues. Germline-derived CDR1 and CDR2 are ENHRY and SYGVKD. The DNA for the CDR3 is TGTGCCATCAGTGAGCCTACAGGGGGGAACACTGAAGCTTTCTTT. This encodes CAISEPTGGNTEAFF.